This is a list of T cell receptor beta chains from one sample in a study of blood T cells in healthy people across ages. TCRdb independently ran MiXCR on the 5' RACE reads; one entry per CDR3 protein. In the table there are approximately 2,000,000 distinct CDR3 sequences, about 39% of which are singletons. What was sequenced was blood. Receptor source: a human donor in good health. The CDR3 runs from the conserved cysteine through the conserved F or W. The D gene is left open where the match is weak. Rows may omit the clone size; those that give it use once, few, many or a size class.

CDR3 length,V gene,J gene,clone size,D gene,CDR3 protein,CDR3 DNA
15,TRBV7-2,TRBJ1-6,-,TRBD1,CASSLGQGTPSPPHF,TGTGCCAGCAGCTTGGGACAGGGCACACCGTCACCCCCCCACTTT
15,TRBV13,TRBJ2-5,few,-,CASSLWDPKQETQYF,TGTGCCAGCAGCTTATGGGACCCTAAACAAGAGACCCAGTACTTC
18,TRBV4-2,TRBJ2-6,-,-,CASSQQGSETSGANVLTF,TGTGCCAGCAGCCAACAGGGTTCCGAAACCTCTGGGGCCAACGTCCTGACTTTC
14,TRBV5-1,TRBJ2-4,-,TRBD2,CASSSGLATYGQYF,TGCGCCAGCAGCTCCGGACTAGCAACCTACGGGCAGTACTTC
13,TRBV20-1,TRBJ1-5,once,TRBD1,CGATGQVNQPQHF,TGCGGTGCCACGGGACAGGTCAATCAGCCCCAGCATTTT
14,TRBV27,TRBJ2-5,-,-,CASRMGRSGETQYF,TGTGCCAGCAGGATGGGACGGTCCGGGGAGACCCAGTACTTC
14,TRBV20-1,TRBJ2-7,few,TRBD2,CSARPSGGSEKQYF,TGCAGTGCTAGACCTAGCGGGGGGTCGGAAAAGCAGTACTTC
16,TRBV9,TRBJ2-3,few,-,CASSVGPGDLTDTQYF,TGTGCCAGCAGCGTAGGCCCAGGGGACCTCACAGATACGCAGTATTTT
15,TRBV4-3,TRBJ2-7,-,TRBD1,CASSRTYRGTLEQYF,TGCGCCAGCAGCCGGACGTACAGGGGTACGCTCGAGCAGTACTTC
16,TRBV6-5,TRBJ2-1,-,TRBD2,CASTPGGTNVYNEQFF,TGTGCCAGCACCCCCGGGGGGACTAATGTATACAATGAGCAGTTCTTC
13,TRBV10-3,TRBJ1-2,few,TRBD1,CAISEGQGGGYTF,TGTGCCATCAGTGAGGGACAGGGTGGCGGCTACACCTTC
14,TRBV20-1,TRBJ1-2,-,TRBD1,CSATTGASSYGYTF,TGCAGTGCGACCACAGGGGCTTCGTCCTATGGCTACACCTTC
17,TRBV12-3/TRBV12-4,TRBJ2-1,-,TRBD2,CTSSSPRAGVTYNEQFF,TGTACCAGCAGTTCACCCAGGGCGGGGGTTACCTACAATGAGCAGTTCTTC
14,TRBV4-1,TRBJ1-6,-,TRBD1,CASSDRGWNSPLHF,TGCGCCAGCAGCGACAGGGGGTGGAATTCACCCCTCCACTTT
12,TRBV20-1,TRBJ1-2,few,-,CSARRSGDGYTF,TGCAGTGCTAGAAGGTCAGGGGATGGCTACACCTTC
15,TRBV20-1,TRBJ2-7,-,TRBD2,CSARDWLAGSYEQYF,TGCAGCGCTAGAGATTGGCTAGCGGGGTCCTACGAGCAGTACTTC
13,TRBV5-6,TRBJ2-5,-,-,CASSLDFGETQYF,TGTGCCAGCAGCTTGGACTTCGGGGAGACCCAGTACTTC
14,TRBV7-2,TRBJ2-7,-,-,CASTRTVHSYEQYF,TGTGCCAGCACCCGGACTGTCCACTCCTACGAGCAGTACTTC
14,TRBV10-3,TRBJ2-3,few,-,CAILNRIGTDTQYF,TGTGCCATATTAAACCGGATTGGCACAGATACGCAGTATTTT
14,TRBV7-2,TRBJ2-7,-,-,CASSSVVGVYEQYF,TGTGCCAGCAGCTCAGTAGTAGGGGTTTACGAGCAGTACTTC
16,TRBV15,TRBJ1-6,-,-,CATSSSRTQNNSPLHF,TGTGCCACCAGCAGTTCCCGGACACAAAATAATTCACCCCTCCACTTT
15,TRBV27,TRBJ1-5,-,-,CASGRRANSNQPQHF,TGTGCCAGCGGGCGGCGGGCTAATAGCAATCAGCCCCAGCATTTT
16,TRBV29-1,TRBJ1-2,-,TRBD1,CSVDTHEQGFFRGYTF,TGCAGCGTTGATACGCATGAACAGGGGTTTTTTCGTGGCTACACCTTC
13,TRBV7-2,TRBJ1-1,-,TRBD1,CASSYGQDTEAFF,TGTGCCAGCAGCTATGGACAGGACACTGAAGCTTTCTTT
16,TRBV20-1,TRBJ2-1,-,TRBD2,CSARGGPTERGNEQFF,TGCAGTGCTAGAGGGGGGCCGACTGAGCGGGGGAATGAGCAGTTCTTC
14,TRBV14,TRBJ2-7,-,TRBD2,CASSHLGLASEQYF,TGTGCCAGCAGCCATTTAGGACTAGCAAGCGAGCAGTACTTC
16,TRBV12-5,TRBJ2-6,-,-,CASGPPGRTGANVLTF,TGTGCTAGTGGTCCACCGGGGAGGACTGGGGCCAACGTCCTGACTTTC
16,TRBV27,TRBJ2-7,few,TRBD1,CASSLSYGTGFVEQYF,TGTGCCAGCAGTTTATCCTATGGGACAGGGTTTGTCGAGCAGTACTTC
14,TRBV28,TRBJ1-2,-,-,CASSYSNYRDGYTF,TGTGCCAGCAGTTACTCAAACTACAGGGATGGCTACACCTTC
15,TRBV3-1,TRBJ1-2,-,-,CASSQDSGQLYGYTF,TGTGCCAGCAGCCAAGATAGCGGTCAGCTTTATGGCTACACCTTC
14,TRBV7-2,TRBJ1-1,-,-,CASSLGGAPTEAFF,TGTGCCAGCAGCTTAGGGGGGGCGCCCACTGAAGCTTTCTTT
17,TRBV15,TRBJ2-3,-,TRBD1,CATSRDPGTASTDTQYF,TGTGCCACCAGCAGAGATCCGGGGACAGCTTCCACAGATACGCAGTATTTT
15,TRBV12-3/TRBV12-4,TRBJ2-5,-,TRBD1,CASSPGQGREETQYF,TGTGCCAGCAGCCCGGGACAGGGAAGAGAAGAGACCCAGTACTTC
16,TRBV28,TRBJ1-2,-,TRBD1,CASSLAAGGMFYGYTF,TGTGCCAGCAGTTTAGCGGCAGGGGGCATGTTCTATGGCTACACCTTC
13,TRBV3-1,TRBJ2-7,-,-,CASSLRQSNEQYF,TGTGCCAGCAGCCTCCGGCAGTCGAACGAGCAGTACTTC
14,TRBV2,TRBJ1-2,-,TRBD1,CASSWDREHYGYTF,TGTGCCAGCAGCTGGGACAGGGAGCACTATGGCTACACCTTC
14,TRBV6-6,TRBJ2-7,-,-,CASIPGGTQYKQYF,TGTGCCAGCATCCCAGGGGGGACTCAATACAAGCAGTACTTC
13,TRBV29-1,TRBJ1-2,many,-,CSAGEGEWNGYTF,TGCAGCGCTGGGGAGGGGGAATGGAATGGCTACACCTTC
13,TRBV9,TRBJ1-2,-,-,CASSGIPYYGYTF,TGTGCCAGCAGCGGGATCCCCTACTATGGCTACACCTTC
13,TRBV6-5,TRBJ1-2,-,-,CASSKTDGYGYTF,TGTGCCAGCAGTAAGACGGACGGCTATGGCTACACCTTC
16,TRBV4-2,TRBJ1-4,few,-,CASSQVGSGPGEKLFF,TGTGCCAGCAGCCAAGTTGGTTCAGGACCGGGAGAAAAACTGTTTTTT
14,TRBV24-1,TRBJ2-5,-,-,CATRDRDRGETQYF,TGTGCCACCAGGGACAGAGATAGGGGAGAGACCCAGTACTTC
14,TRBV7-8,TRBJ2-5,-,-,CASSSGRNGGTQYF,TGTGCCAGCAGCTCAGGACGGAATGGCGGGACCCAGTACTTC
12,TRBV7-2,TRBJ2-1,few,-,CASSLAGGDQFF,TGTGCCAGCAGCTTAGCCGGGGGCGACCAGTTCTTC
15,TRBV4-1,TRBJ2-7,once,-,CASSPSSLGSYEQYF,TGCGCCAGCAGCCCATCAAGTCTTGGAAGCTACGAGCAGTACTTC
13,TRBV28,TRBJ2-7,few,TRBD1,CATKGQGLYEQYF,TGTGCCACCAAAGGACAGGGGCTATACGAGCAGTACTTC
15,TRBV15,TRBJ1-3,-,-,CATSSGGASGNTIYF,TGTGCCACCAGCTCCGGGGGGGCCTCTGGAAACACCATATATTTT
17,TRBV14,TRBJ2-7,once,-,CASSQRSGLPFLLEQYF,TGTGCCAGCAGCCAGAGATCGGGACTCCCCTTCCTCCTCGAGCAGTACTTC
13,TRBV28,TRBJ2-5,-,-,CASSLTRMETQYF,TGTGCCAGCAGTTTAACTCGGATGGAGACCCAGTACTTC
13,TRBV5-1,TRBJ2-5,many,-,CASSLGVQETQYF,TGCGCCAGCAGCTTGGGGGTCCAAGAGACCCAGTACTTC